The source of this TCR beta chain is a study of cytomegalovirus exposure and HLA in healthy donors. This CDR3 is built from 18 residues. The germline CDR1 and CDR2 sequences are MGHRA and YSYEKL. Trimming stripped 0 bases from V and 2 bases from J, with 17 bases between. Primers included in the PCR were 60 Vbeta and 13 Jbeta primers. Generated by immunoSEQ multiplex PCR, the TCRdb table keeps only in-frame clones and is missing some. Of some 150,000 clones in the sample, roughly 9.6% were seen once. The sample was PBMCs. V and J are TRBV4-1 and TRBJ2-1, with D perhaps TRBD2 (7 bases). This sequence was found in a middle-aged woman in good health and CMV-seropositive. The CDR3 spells CASSQEPLGGGPYNEQFF. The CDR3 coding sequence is TGCGCCAGCAGCCAAGAACCCTTGGGCGGGGGCCCCTACAATGAGCAGTTCTTC.